The 27 T cell receptor beta chains listed next were all sequenced from one sample in a study of early stage breast cancer tumors. This table comes from immunoSEQ multiplex PCR, and its TCRdb copy is limited to in-frame clones, with some not included. The repertoire consists of 25,000 to 35,000 clones, with 80% occurring once and the leading ten covering 9.5% to 15%. The material sequenced was blood. The origin of the receptors is a person between 55 and 70 years old with breast cancer.

This chain uses TRBV11-2 with TRBJ2-7; D is possibly TRBD1 (5 bases). V was pared by 4 bases and J by 4 bases, with 14 bases between. The V gene's germline CDR1 is SGHAT and CDR2 FQNNGV. The CDR3 spans 14 residues. Here the CDR3 reads CASSSQPQGYEQYF. The CDR3 DNA follows: TGTGCCAGCAGCTCCCAACCCCAGGGTTACGAGCAGTACTTC.

This chain links TRBV20-1 with TRBJ2-3; 7 bases fit TRBD2. The CDR3 covers 11 residues. V lost 5 bases and J lost 8; bases outside the gene matches: 4. Germline V gene data show CDR1 as DFQATT and CDR2 as SNEGSKA (reference sequence). The CDR3 sequence is CSAGLVGTQYF. For the CDR3, the DNA is TGCAGTGCTGGACTAGTCGGTACGCAGTATTTT.

CDR3 in amino acids: CASSDRASQPQHF. The CDR3, as DNA: TGTGCCAGTAGCGACAGGGCAAGTCAGCCCCAGCATTTT. This chain uses TRBV19 with TRBJ1-5; 7 nucleotides line up with TRBD1. V lost 6 bases, J lost 6 bases, and 5 bases stayed unmatched. Looked up from germline, CDR1 is LNHDA and CDR2 is SQIVND (reference sequence). The CDR3 contains 13 residues.

DNA for the CDR3: TGTGCCAGCAGCTTGGTCAGGGCAGAAGCTTTCTTT. This gives the protein CASSLVRAEAFF. This rearrangement joins TRBV5-8 to TRBJ1-1; tentatively, D is TRBD1 (5 bases). This CDR3 is built from 12 residues. The V gene lost 0 bases and the J gene lost 8 bases, with 8 bases spanning the gap. Germline-derived CDR1 and CDR2 are SGHTS and YDEGEE. Full variable domain (outside the CDR3, taken from reference TRBV5-8 and TRBJ1-1): EAGVTQSPTHLIKTRGQQATLRCSPISGHTSVYWYQQALGLGLQFLLWYDEGEERNRGNFPPRFSGRQFPNYSSELNVNALELEDSALYLCASSLVRAEAFFGQGTRLTVV.

This clone has just one count. The chain combines TRBV4-2 with TRBJ2-1; D perhaps matches TRBD2 (5 bases). Trimming removed 3 bases at V and 6 bases at J, with 6 bases between. The length of the CDR3 is 12 residues. Per the germline V gene, CDR1 is LGHNA and CDR2 is YNFKEQ. The CDR3 here is CASSHLANEQFF. The CDR3 coding sequence is TGTGCCAGCAGCCATCTAGCCAATGAGCAGTTCTTC.

This chain joins TRBV29-1 and TRBJ2-7, with D perhaps TRBD1 (6 bases). The CDR3 contains 15 residues. The V end lost 1 base, the J end lost 0 bases, and 13 bases lay between the germline ends. The germline gives CDR1 SQVTM, CDR2 ANQGSEA. The CDR3, as DNA: TGCAGCGTTGAAGCCGACAGGCAGAGCTCCTACGAGCAGTACTTC. Protein: CSVEADRQSSYEQYF.

The rearrangement uses TRBV29-1 and TRBJ1-1, with D perhaps matching TRBD1 (6 bases). This CDR3 has 13 amino acids. With 6 bases removed from V and 1 base from J, the gap between germline ends came to 12 bases. Germline loops: CDR1 SQVTM, CDR2 ANQGSEA. Written as DNA, the CDR3 is TGCAGCGTCTCCAGGGGCGGGAACACTGAAGCTTTCTTT. Its protein is CSVSRGGNTEAFF.

The genes are TRBV18 and TRBJ1-5; perhaps TRBD1 as D (6 bases). CDR1 is KGHSH and CDR2 is LQKENI in the germline V gene. Deletions cut 5 bases from V and 3 bases from J, with 17 bases between. CDR3 length: 16 residues. CDR3 nucleotides: TGTGCCAGCTCAATAGTTCGGACAGATTTCAATCAGCCCCAGCATTTT. Translating gives CASSIVRTDFNQPQHF.

In this sample, this clone turned up once. The chain has TRBV5-1 and TRBJ2-3; TRBD2 matches at 13 bases. The germline V gene has CDR1 SGHRS and CDR2 YFSETQ. The V segment lost 2 bases and the J segment 4 bases; nucleotides outside the gene matches: 7. The CDR3 loop spans 17 amino acids. In DNA form, the CDR3 reads TGCGCCAGCAGCTTCTGGACTAGCGGGAGAAGCCCAGATACGCAGTATTTT. Residues: CASSFWTSGRSPDTQYF.

The chain carries TRBV18 and TRBJ1-2, with 8 bases that match TRBD1. The CDR3 totals 14 residues. Per the germline V gene, CDR1 is KGHSH and CDR2 is LQKENI. Germline trimming cut 3 bases from V and 2 bases from J; bases unmatched to any gene: 2. CDR3 bases: TGTGCCAGCTCACCGGACAGGGAGAACTATGGCTACACCTTC. As protein: CASSPDRENYGYTF.

This clone was found a few times. V is TRBV7-8 and J is TRBJ1-2; tentatively, D is TRBD1 (6 bases). The CDR3 has 14 amino acids. The germline V gene encodes CDR1 SGHVS and CDR2 FQNEAQ. Trimming shortened V by 3 bases and J by 4 bases, and 12 bases separated the two germline ends. The CDR3 sequence: CASSFEQGTYGYTF. The CDR3 bases are TGTGCCAGCAGCTTTGAGCAGGGGACCTATGGCTACACCTTC.

The chain carries TRBV5-1 and TRBJ2-2, with 15 bases matching TRBD2. Germline V CDR1 and CDR2: SGHRS, YFSETQ. Trimming cost V 4 bases and J 5 bases; bases outside gene matches: 6. The CDR3 sequence is 17 residues long. As DNA, the CDR3 is TGCGCCAGCAGCATGGGACTAGCGGGAGGAATTACCGGGGAGCTGTTTTTT. Its translation is CASSMGLAGGITGELFF. Filled out from reference TRBV5-1 and TRBJ2-2, the complete variable domain reads KAGVTQTPRYLIKTRGQQVTLSCSPISGHRSVSWYQQTPGQGLQFLFEYFSETQRNKGNFPGRFSGRQFSNSRSEMNVSTLELGDSALYLCASSMGLAGGITGELFFGEGSRLTVL.

The V and J genes are TRBV7-2 and TRBJ2-7; possibly TRBD1 for D (6 bases). Germline loops: CDR1 SGHTA, CDR2 FQGNSA. The CDR3 is 14 amino acids. V shed 4 bases and J shed 7 bases, with 17 bases lying between them. CDR3 DNA: TGTGCCAGCAGCTCTGACCTGGGGGCGGATGAGCAGTACTTC. Translating it yields CASSSDLGADEQYF.

Remarks on this clone: An end of the junction does not agree with germline; a read error may underlie this. The V gene is TRBV6-1, the J gene TRBJ2-2; D possibly corresponds to TRBD2 (6 bases). Germline CDR1 reads MNHNS; CDR2 reads SASEGT. The CDR3 length is 15 residues. The CDR3: CASSFLWASTGGLFF. Here the CDR3 DNA reads TGTGCCAGCAGTTTTCTGTGGGCCAGCACCGGGGGGCTGTTTTTT.

The sample holds a few counts of this clone. This chain links TRBV15 with TRBJ1-4, with D possibly matching TRBD1 (6 bases). The V end lost 3 bases, the J end lost 0 bases, and 11 bases lay between the germline ends. Germline CDR1 is LNHNV and CDR2 is YYDKDF (reference sequence). The CDR3 loop spans 16 amino acids. Here the CDR3 reads CATSSPNRATNEKLFF. The CDR3 nucleotides are TGTGCCACCAGCAGTCCCAACAGGGCAACTAATGAAAAACTGTTTTTT.

The chain carries TRBV14 and TRBJ2-7, with D possibly TRBD1 on 6 matching bases. Trimming cost V 6 bases and J 0 bases, with 9 bases left between them. The CDR3 contains 13 residues. Germline loops: CDR1 SGHDN, CDR2 FVKESK. The CDR3 loop reads CASSPDSSYEQYF. The CDR3 DNA is TGTGCCAGCAGTCCGGACAGCTCCTACGAGCAGTACTTC.

The CDR3 DNA reads as TGTGCCAGCAGCCCTTGGGGACAGAGCTACGAGCAGTACTTC. Its translation is CASSPWGQSYEQYF. The chain employs TRBV7-8 and TRBJ2-7, with 7 bases fitting TRBD1. Germline V gene data show CDR1 as SGHVS and CDR2 as FQNEAQ. The CDR3 runs 14 residues. V lost 5 bases and J lost 3; bases outside the gene matches: 7.

The chain couples TRBV5-1 to TRBJ1-1; weak D call: TRBD1 (6 bases). The V gene lost 6 bases and the J gene lost 1 base, with 13 bases spanning the gap. The CDR3 contains 14 residues. Germline V gives CDR1 SGHRS, CDR2 YFSETQ. This CDR3 is CASTVGHPNTEAFF. The CDR3 bases are TGCGCCAGCACCGTGGGACATCCGAACACTGAAGCTTTCTTT.

The table lists this clone with a few counts. The chain carries TRBV7-3 and TRBJ2-1, with D maybe TRBD2 (6 bases). CDR1 SGHTA and CDR2 FQGTGA come from the germline V gene. Trimming took 0 bases from V and 7 from J, leaving 16 bases between them. This CDR3 is 16 amino acids long. The DNA of the CDR3 is TGTGCCAGCAGCTTAACGGGGACTGGCGGTTTTAATGAGCAGTTCTTC. As protein: CASSLTGTGGFNEQFF.

This chain uses TRBV11-3 with TRBJ2-5; 8 bases are shared with TRBD2. Trimming at V came to 2 bases and at J to 5 bases, leaving 7 bases not matched to a gene. The CDR3 contains 15 residues. The germline V gene encodes CDR1 SGHNT and CDR2 YENEEA. For the CDR3, the DNA is TGTGCCAGCAGCTTAAGGGCGGGAGGATGGGAGACCCAGTACTTC. This translates into CASSLRAGGWETQYF. The full variable domain, completed using reference TRBV11-3 and TRBJ2-5, is EAGVVQSPRYKIIEKKQPVAFWCNPISGHNTLYWYLQNLGQGPELLIRYENEEAVDDSQLPKDRFSAERLKGVDSTLKIQPAELGDSAVYLCASSLRAGGWETQYFGPGTRLLVL.

This rearrangement joins TRBV6-5 to TRBJ2-1, with 10 bases identical to TRBD2. The V gene's germline CDR1 is MNHEY and CDR2 SVGAGI. V lost 7 bases and J lost 4; bases outside the gene matches: 7. The CDR3 spans 15 residues. CDR3 bases: TGTGCCAGCACCAAGGGAGCGGGAGGGTACAATGAGCAGTTCTTC. Its protein is CASTKGAGGYNEQFF.

J is TRBJ1-3 and V is TRBV7-6, with TRBD1 matching over 8 bases. The CDR3 runs 17 residues. Germline trimming cut 0 bases from V and 4 bases from J; bases unmatched to any gene: 8. Germline CDR1 SGHVS, CDR2 FNYEAQ. CDR3 sequence reads: CASSLAGSRGQGNTIYF. CDR3 DNA sequence: TGTGCCAGCAGCTTAGCCGGGAGCAGGGGGCAAGGAAACACCATATATTTT. The full variable domain, with the rest looked up from reference TRBV7-6 and TRBJ1-3, is GAGVSQSPRYKVTKRGQDVALRCDPISGHVSLYWYRQALGQGPEFLTYFNYEAQQDKSGLPNDRFSAERPEGSISTLTIQRTEQRDSAMYRCASSLAGSRGQGNTIYFGEGSWLTVV.

V gene TRBV9 combines with J gene TRBJ1-1; D remains ambiguous. V lost 2 bases and J 0 bases, leaving 5 bases between the germline ends. Germline V gene lookup returns CDR1 SGDLS and CDR2 YYNGEE. The CDR3 extends over 13 amino acids. The CDR3 coding sequence is TGTGCCAGCAGCGTGTCAGTGAACACTGAAGCTTTCTTT. This codes for CASSVSVNTEAFF.

The V and J genes are TRBV7-9 and TRBJ2-7, with 8 bases matching TRBD2. The CDR3 runs to 16 residues. Trimming at V came to 0 bases and at J to 5 bases, leaving 9 bases not matched to a gene. Germline-derived CDR1 and CDR2 are SEHNR and FQNEAQ (reference sequence). The CDR3 DNA is TGTGCCAGCAGCTTAGCTGTTGGGGCGGGAGGAAACGAGCAGTACTTC. It codes for CASSLAVGAGGNEQYF.

This clone has just a few counts. The chain has TRBV10-3 and TRBJ2-7; TRBD1 is a possible D gene (6 bases). This CDR3 has 16 residues. Germline lookup yields CDR1 ENHRY and CDR2 SYGVKD. The V end lost 4 bases, the J end lost 2 bases, and 18 bases lay between the germline ends. The CDR3 protein is CAISGGDGGRAYEQYF. CDR3 in DNA: TGTGCCATCAGTGGGGGCGATGGGGGCAGGGCCTACGAGCAGTACTTC.

This clone showed up just a few times. This sequence joins TRBV5-4 and TRBJ1-2, with D hard to call. The CDR3 is 18 residues long. Germline assignment: CDR1 SGHNT and CDR2 YYREEE (reference sequence). V shed 3 bases and J shed 2 bases, with 23 bases lying between them. The CDR3 nucleotides are TGTGCCAGCAGCTCCACACTACGCTGGGGAGCCTCCAACTATGGCTACACCTTC. It specifies CASSSTLRWGASNYGYTF.

In its sample, this clone was seen once. J is TRBJ2-7 and V is TRBV15, with D possibly TRBD1 on 6 matching bases. There are 17 residues in the CDR3. Germline V gives CDR1 LNHNV, CDR2 YYDKDF (reference sequence). Between the trimmed V and J ends, which lost 3 bases and 0 bases, there was a span of 18 bases. The CDR3 protein is CATSSHDRTVVSYEQYF. DNA for the CDR3: TGTGCCACCAGCAGTCACGACAGGACAGTCGTCTCCTACGAGCAGTACTTC.